This entry concerns a single TCR beta chain. Its antigen remains unidentified. This specimen comes from a study of cytomegalovirus exposure and HLA in healthy donors. The study's findings and limits: Donors were assumed by presence/absence analyses to have roughly uniform sequencing depth.

After removal of 2 bases from V and 0 bases from J, the junction contained 0 bases not matched to a gene. This CDR3 spans 14 amino acids. Germline lookup yields CDR1 MNHNY and CDR2 SVGAGI (reference sequence). The PCR contained 60 Vbeta and 13 Jbeta primers. Repertoires were generated with immunoSEQ multiplex PCR, while TCRdb's copy carries only in-frame clones and drops some. Of approximately 90,000 clones in the sample, about 77% are singletons; the top ten hold approximately 3.5%. The specimen was PBMCs. This sequence joins TRBV6-6 and TRBJ2-7, with 8 bases matching TRBD2. The clonotype comes from a middle-aged man in good health and CMV-seronegative. DNA for the CDR3: TGTGCCAGCAGTTACGGGACTAGCTCCTACGAGCAGTACTTC. Translation gives CASSYGTSSYEQYF.